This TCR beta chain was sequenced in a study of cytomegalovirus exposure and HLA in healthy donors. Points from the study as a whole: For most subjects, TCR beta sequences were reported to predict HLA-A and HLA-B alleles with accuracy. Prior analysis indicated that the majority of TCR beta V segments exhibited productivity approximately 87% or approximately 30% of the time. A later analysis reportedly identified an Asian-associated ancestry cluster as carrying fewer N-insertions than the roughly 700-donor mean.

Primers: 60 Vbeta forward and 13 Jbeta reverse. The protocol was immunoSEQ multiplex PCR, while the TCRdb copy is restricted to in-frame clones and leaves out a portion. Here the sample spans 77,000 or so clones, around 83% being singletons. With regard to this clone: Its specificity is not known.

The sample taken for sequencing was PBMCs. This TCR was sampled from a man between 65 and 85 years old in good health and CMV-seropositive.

CDR3 in amino acids: CASSSYHGTGSKDEQFF. The CDR3 nucleotides read TGTGCCAGCAGCTCCTACCACGGGACAGGGTCGAAGGATGAGCAGTTCTTC. V and J are TRBV5-8 and TRBJ2-1; the match to TRBD1 covers 9 bases. V trimming: 3 bases; J trimming: 8 bases; junction bases outside the gene matches: 15. The CDR3 loop spans 17 amino acids. The V gene's germline CDR1 is SGHTS and CDR2 YDEGEE.